This T cell receptor (beta chain) comes out of a study of a mutant IDH1 vaccine in newly diagnosed glioma. Comments on this clone: Its antigen is not identified.

The V gene's germline CDR1 is SQVTM and CDR2 ANQGSEA. The CDR3 sequence is 14 residues long. Trimming cost V 5 bases and J 6 bases; bases outside gene matches: 12. Using immunoSEQ multiplex PCR, the repertoire was profiled, and TCRdb retains in-frame clones only, with some absent. The repertoire includes roughly 51,000 clones, approximately 81% of them detected once, and 3% to 4% sits in the top ten. Time point here: week 5, during vaccination. With topical imiquimod, each dose of the vaccine consisted of 300 ug of mutant IDH1 20-mer peptide. The origin of this receptor is a man younger than 40 with glioma. The sequences come from PBMCs, collected from a glioma patient whose treatment included an IDH1 peptide vaccine. The genes are TRBV29-1 and TRBJ1-1; 7 nucleotides align to TRBD1. This chain's CDR3 is CSVTTGTVRSEAFF. The CDR3 nucleotides read TGCAGCGTTACAACCGGGACAGTCCGGTCTGAAGCTTTCTTT.